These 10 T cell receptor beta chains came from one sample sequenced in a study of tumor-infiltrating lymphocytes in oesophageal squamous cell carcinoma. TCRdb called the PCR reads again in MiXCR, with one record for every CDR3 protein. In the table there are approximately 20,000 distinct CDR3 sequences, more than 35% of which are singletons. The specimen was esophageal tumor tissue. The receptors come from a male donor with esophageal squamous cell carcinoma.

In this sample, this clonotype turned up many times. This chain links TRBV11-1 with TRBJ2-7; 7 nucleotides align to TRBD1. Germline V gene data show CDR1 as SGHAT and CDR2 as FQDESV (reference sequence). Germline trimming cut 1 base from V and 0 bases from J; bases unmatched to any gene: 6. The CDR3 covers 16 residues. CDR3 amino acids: CASSLGPGTASYEQYF. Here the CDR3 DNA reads TGTGCCAGCAGCTTAGGTCCCGGGACAGCCTCCTACGAGCAGTACTTC.

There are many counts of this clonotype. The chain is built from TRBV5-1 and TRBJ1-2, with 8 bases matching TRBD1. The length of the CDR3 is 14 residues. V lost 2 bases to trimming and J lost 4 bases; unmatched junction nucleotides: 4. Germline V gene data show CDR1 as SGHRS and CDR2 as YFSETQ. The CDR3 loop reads CASSFDRGGYGYTF. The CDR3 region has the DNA TGCGCCAGCAGCTTCGACAGGGGTGGCTATGGCTACACCTTC.

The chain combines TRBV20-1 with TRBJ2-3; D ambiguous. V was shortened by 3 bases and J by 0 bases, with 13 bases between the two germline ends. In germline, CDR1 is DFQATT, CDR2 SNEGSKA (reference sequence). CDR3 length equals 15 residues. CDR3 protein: CSASADPASTDTQYF. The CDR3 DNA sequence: TGCAGTGCTAGTGCAGACCCGGCTAGCACAGATACGCAGTATTTT.

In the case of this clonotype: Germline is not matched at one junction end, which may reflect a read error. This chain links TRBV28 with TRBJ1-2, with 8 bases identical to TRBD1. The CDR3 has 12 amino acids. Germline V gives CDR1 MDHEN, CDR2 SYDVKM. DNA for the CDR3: TGTGCCAGCAACAGGGGGACGCGCGGCTACAACTTC. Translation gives CASNRGTRGYNF.

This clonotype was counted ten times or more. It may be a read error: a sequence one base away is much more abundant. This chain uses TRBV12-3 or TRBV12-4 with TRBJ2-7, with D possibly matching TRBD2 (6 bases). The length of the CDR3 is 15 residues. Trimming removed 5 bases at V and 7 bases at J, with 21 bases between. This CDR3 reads CASSTPGLLYNEQYF. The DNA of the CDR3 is TGTGCCAGCAGTACTCCGGGACTGTTATACAATGAGCAGTACTTC.

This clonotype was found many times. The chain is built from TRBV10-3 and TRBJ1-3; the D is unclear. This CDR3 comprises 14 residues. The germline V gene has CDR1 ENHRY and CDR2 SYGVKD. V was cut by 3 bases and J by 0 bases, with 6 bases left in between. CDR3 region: CAISEKSSGNTIYF. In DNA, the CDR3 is TGTGCCATCAGTGAAAAGAGCTCTGGAAACACCATATATTTT.

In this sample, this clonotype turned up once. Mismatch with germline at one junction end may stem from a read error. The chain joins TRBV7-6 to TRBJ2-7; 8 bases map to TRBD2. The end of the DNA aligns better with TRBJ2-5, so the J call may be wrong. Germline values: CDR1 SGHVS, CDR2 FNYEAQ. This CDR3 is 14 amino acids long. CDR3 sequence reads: CASSPGLATETQYF. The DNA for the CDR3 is TGTGCTAGCAGCCCCGGACTAGCAACGGAGACCCAGTACTTC.

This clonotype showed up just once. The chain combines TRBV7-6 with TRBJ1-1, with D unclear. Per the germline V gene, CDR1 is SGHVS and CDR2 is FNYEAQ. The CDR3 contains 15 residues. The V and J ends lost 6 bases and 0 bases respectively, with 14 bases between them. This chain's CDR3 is CASRTQTAMNTEAFF. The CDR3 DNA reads TGTGCCAGCAGAACCCAGACCGCGATGAACACTGAAGCTTTCTTT.

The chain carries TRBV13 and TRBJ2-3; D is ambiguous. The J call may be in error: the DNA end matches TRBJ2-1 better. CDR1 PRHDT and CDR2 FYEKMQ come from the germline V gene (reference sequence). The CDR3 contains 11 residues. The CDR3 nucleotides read TGTGCCAGCAGCTCCTCGAATGAGCAGTTCTTC. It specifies CASSSSNEQFF.

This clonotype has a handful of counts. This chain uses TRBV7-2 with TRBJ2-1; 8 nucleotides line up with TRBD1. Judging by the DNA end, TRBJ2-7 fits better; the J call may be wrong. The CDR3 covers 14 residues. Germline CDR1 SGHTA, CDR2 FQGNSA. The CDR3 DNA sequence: TGTGCCAGCAGCCAACTCGGACAGGGCTACGAGCAGTACTTC. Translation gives CASSQLGQGYEQYF.